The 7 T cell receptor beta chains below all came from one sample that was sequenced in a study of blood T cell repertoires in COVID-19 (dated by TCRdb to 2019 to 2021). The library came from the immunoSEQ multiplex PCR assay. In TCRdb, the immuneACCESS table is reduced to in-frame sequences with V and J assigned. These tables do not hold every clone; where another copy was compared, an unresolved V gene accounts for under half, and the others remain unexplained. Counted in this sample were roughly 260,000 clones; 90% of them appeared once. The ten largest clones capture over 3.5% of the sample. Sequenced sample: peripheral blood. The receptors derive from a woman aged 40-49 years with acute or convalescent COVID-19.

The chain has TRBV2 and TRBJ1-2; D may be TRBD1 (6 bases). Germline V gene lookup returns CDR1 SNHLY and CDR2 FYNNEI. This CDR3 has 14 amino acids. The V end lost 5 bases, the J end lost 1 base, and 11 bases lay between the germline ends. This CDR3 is CASSPGTFNYGYTF. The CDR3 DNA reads TGTGCCAGCAGTCCCGGGACATTTAACTATGGCTACACCTTC.

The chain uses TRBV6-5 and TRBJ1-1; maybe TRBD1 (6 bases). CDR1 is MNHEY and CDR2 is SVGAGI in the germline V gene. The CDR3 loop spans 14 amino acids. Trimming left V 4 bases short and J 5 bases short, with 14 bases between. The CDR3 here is CASSLDRRGTEAFF. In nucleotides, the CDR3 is TGTGCCAGCAGTTTGGACAGAAGGGGGACTGAAGCTTTCTTT.

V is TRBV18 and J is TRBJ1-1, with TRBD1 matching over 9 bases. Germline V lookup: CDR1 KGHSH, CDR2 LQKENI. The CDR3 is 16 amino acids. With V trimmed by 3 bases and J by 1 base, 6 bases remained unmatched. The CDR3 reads CASSPRLGQGNTEAFF. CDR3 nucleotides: TGTGCCAGCTCACCGCGTCTGGGACAGGGGAACACTGAAGCTTTCTTT.

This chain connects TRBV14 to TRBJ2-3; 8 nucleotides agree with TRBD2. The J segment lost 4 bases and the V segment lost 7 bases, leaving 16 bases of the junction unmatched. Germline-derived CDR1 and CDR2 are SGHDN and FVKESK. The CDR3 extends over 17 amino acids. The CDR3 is CASTHVIAGGPPDTQYF. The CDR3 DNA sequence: TGTGCCAGCACCCACGTAATCGCGGGGGGCCCCCCAGATACGCAGTATTTT.

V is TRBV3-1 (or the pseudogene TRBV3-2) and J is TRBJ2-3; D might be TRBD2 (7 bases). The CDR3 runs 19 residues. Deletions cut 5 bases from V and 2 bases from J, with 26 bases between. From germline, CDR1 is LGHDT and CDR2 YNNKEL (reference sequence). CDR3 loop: CASSTTRGGDSPNTDTQYF. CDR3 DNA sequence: TGTGCCAGCAGCACCACGCGCGGGGGCGACTCTCCTAACACAGATACGCAGTATTTT.

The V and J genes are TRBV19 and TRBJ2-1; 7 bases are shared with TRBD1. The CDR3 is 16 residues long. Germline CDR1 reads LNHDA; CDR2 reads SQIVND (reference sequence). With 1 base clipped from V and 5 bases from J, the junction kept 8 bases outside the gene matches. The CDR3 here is CASSIGGNRGNNEQFF. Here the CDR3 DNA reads TGTGCCAGTAGTATAGGTGGTAACAGGGGTAACAATGAGCAGTTCTTC.

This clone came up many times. As DNA, the CDR3 is TGTGCCAGCAGCCCGAGGGAGAGTAGCGTGTTATCCCGAGAGACCCAGTACTTC. This sequence encodes CASSPRESSVLSRETQYF. The rearrangement uses TRBV4-2 and TRBJ2-5; D perhaps matches TRBD2 (5 bases). The CDR3 covers 18 residues. CDR1 is LGHNA and CDR2 is YNFKEQ in the germline V gene. V was cut by 4 bases and J by 4 bases, with 25 bases left in between.